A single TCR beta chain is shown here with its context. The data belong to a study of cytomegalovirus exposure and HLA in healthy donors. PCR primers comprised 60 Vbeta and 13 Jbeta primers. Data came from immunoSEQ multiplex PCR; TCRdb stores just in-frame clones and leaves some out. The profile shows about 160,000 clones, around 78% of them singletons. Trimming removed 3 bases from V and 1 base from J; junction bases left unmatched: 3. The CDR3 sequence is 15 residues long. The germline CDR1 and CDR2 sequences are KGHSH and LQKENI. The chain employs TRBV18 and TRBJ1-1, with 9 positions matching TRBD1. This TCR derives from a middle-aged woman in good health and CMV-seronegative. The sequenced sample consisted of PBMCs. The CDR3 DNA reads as TGTGCCAGCTCACCGACAGGGGGGACGAACACTGAAGCTTTCTTT. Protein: CASSPTGGTNTEAFF.